These T cell receptor beta chains were read from a single sample in a study of T cell repertoires in cytomegalovirus infection. For these receptors, no antigen is known. TCRdb analysed the reads with MiXCR anew, one entry per CDR3 protein. The sample holds some 940,000 distinct CDR3 sequences, roughly 31% seen once. The input for sequencing was cultured CD8+ T cells from PBMCs, taken from culture after CMV antigen stimulation. The receptors were sampled from a human donor in good health (CMV status not recorded). Some clones in this sample may be carry-over from other donors' samples. Both conserved end residues are part of each CDR3. D genes are given only for firm matches. Size tells how often a clone was seen (once, few, many) or the class of an expanded clone, and some rows leave it out.

D: .; V: TRBV5-1; J: TRBJ2-5; size: .; DNA: TGCGCCAGCAAGAAGGGCTCGGAAGAGACCCAGTACTTC; CDR3: CASKKGSEETQYF
D: .; V: TRBV12-3/TRBV12-4; J: TRBJ2-7; size: few; DNA: TGTGCCAGCACCCTAGGACCCAGGACCTACGAGCAGTACTTC; CDR3: CASTLGPRTYEQYF
D: .; V: TRBV5-1; J: TRBJ2-3; size: .; DNA: TGCGCCAGCAGCTTGGAAGGACAGTTTACAGATACGCAGTATTTT; CDR3: CASSLEGQFTDTQYF
D: TRBD2; V: TRBV7-6; J: TRBJ2-3; size: many; DNA: TGTGCCAGCAGCCGACCCTCGGGACTAGCGACAGATACGCAGTATTTT; CDR3: CASSRPSGLATDTQYF
D: .; V: TRBV7-2; J: TRBJ2-5; size: many; DNA: TGTGCCAGCAGCTCCTTTCCGGGGGGCAATGACCAGTACTTC; CDR3: CASSSFPGGNDQYF
D: .; V: TRBV27; J: TRBJ2-3; size: .; DNA: TGTGCCAGCAGTTTATTCTGGCGGGGCACAGATACGCAGTATTTT; CDR3: CASSLFWRGTDTQYF
D: TRBD1; V: TRBV7-6; J: TRBJ2-2; size: few; DNA: TGTGCCAGCAGCTTGGCTGGGACAGGGTCGAACACCGGGGAGCTGTTTTTT; CDR3: CASSLAGTGSNTGELFF
D: .; V: TRBV12-3/TRBV12-4; J: TRBJ2-1; size: few; DNA: TGTGCCAGCAGTTTAGGGGACCCTAATCCAAATGAGCAGTTCTTC; CDR3: CASSLGDPNPNEQFF
D: .; V: TRBV7-9; J: TRBJ2-2; size: .; DNA: TGTGCCAGCAGCTCAACAGCGACCGGGGAGCTGTTTTTT; CDR3: CASSSTATGELFF
D: .; V: TRBV28; J: TRBJ2-2; size: few; DNA: TGTGCCAGCCGAGGGACTTTCCTCGGGGAGCTGTTTTTT; CDR3: CASRGTFLGELFF
D: .; V: TRBV7-9; J: TRBJ2-2; size: many; DNA: TGTGCCAGCAGCCGTGGGGGGAACACCGGGGAGCTGTTTTTT; CDR3: CASSRGGNTGELFF
D: .; V: TRBV11-2; J: TRBJ2-2; size: .; DNA: TGTGCCAGCAGCTTATGGGGGATCGGGAACACCGGGGAGCTGTTTTTT; CDR3: CASSLWGIGNTGELFF
D: .; V: TRBV7-8; J: TRBJ2-3; size: .; DNA: TGTGCCAGCAGCTCCCGGGACTCCCCAAATACGCAGTATTTT; CDR3: CASSSRDSPNTQYF
D: TRBD1; V: TRBV6-2/TRBV6-3; J: TRBJ2-6; size: .; DNA: TGTGCCAGCACCGACAGGGGCCCTGTTGGGGGGGCCAACGTCCTGACTTTC; CDR3: CASTDRGPVGGANVLTF
D: TRBD1; V: TRBV6-1; J: TRBJ2-5; size: .; DNA: TGTGCCAGCAGTCAGGGACAGGGCTGGGGGTTAGAAGAGACCCAGTACTTC; CDR3: CASSQGQGWGLEETQYF
D: TRBD1; V: TRBV7-9; J: TRBJ2-7; size: few; DNA: TGTGCCAGCAGCCCGAGGGGACAGGGAAACTACGAGCAGTACTTC; CDR3: CASSPRGQGNYEQYF
D: TRBD1; V: TRBV6-2/TRBV6-3; J: TRBJ1-5; size: few; DNA: TGTGCCAGCAGGACACAGGGGGCGAGGTATCAGCCCCAGCATTTT; CDR3: CASRTQGARYQPQHF
D: .; V: TRBV27; J: TRBJ1-1; size: .; DNA: TGTGCCAGCAGTTTTGCACCCTCTGGCACTGAAGCTTTCTTT; CDR3: CASSFAPSGTEAFF
D: TRBD1; V: TRBV6-5; J: TRBJ2-2; size: many; DNA: TGTGCCATCCGGGACAGGGTCACCGGGGAGCTGTTTTTT; CDR3: CAIRDRVTGELFF
D: .; V: TRBV13; J: TRBJ2-2; size: .; DNA: TGTGCCAGCAGCTTCGGACAGTTTACCGGGGAGCTGTTTTTT; CDR3: CASSFGQFTGELFF
D: .; V: TRBV12-3/TRBV12-4; J: TRBJ2-6; size: .; DNA: TGTGCCAGCAGTCATGGGGGACCCCAACAGCGGGCCAACGTCCTGACTTTC; CDR3: CASSHGGPQQRANVLTF
D: TRBD2; V: TRBV6-2/TRBV6-3; J: TRBJ2-3; size: .; DNA: TGTGCCAGCAGTCATCTACTGCTAGCGGGGTTCACAGATACGCAGTATTTT; CDR3: CASSHLLLAGFTDTQYF
D: .; V: TRBV5-6; J: TRBJ1-5; size: .; DNA: TGTGCCAGCAGCTTGGGCAGGACGGCGTATCAGCCCCAGCATTTT; CDR3: CASSLGRTAYQPQHF
D: TRBD1; V: TRBV12-3/TRBV12-4; J: TRBJ2-3; size: many; DNA: TGTGCCAGCAGGCAACAGGGGGCGAGATCGTTCGGCACAGATACGCAGTATTTT; CDR3: CASRQQGARSFGTDTQYF
D: .; V: TRBV5-1; J: TRBJ1-2; size: .; DNA: TGCGCCAGCAGCTCTACTGGGGACGGCGATTATTATGGCTACACCTTC; CDR3: CASSSTGDGDYYGYTF
D: .; V: TRBV6-6; J: TRBJ2-1; size: .; DNA: TGTGCCAGCAGTTACTCCCAGTATGAGCAGTTCTTC; CDR3: CASSYSQYEQFF